This T cell receptor (beta chain) was captured by sequencing in a study of cytomegalovirus exposure and HLA in healthy donors. Assay used: immunoSEQ multiplex PCR; TCRdb lists only in-frame clones, some missing. The sample includes 250,000 to 300,000 clones, 65% to 90% of them seen just once. The sample taken for sequencing was PBMCs. The receptor was isolated from a woman under 30 in good health and CMV-seronegative.

CDR3 bases: TGTGCCACTATAAGGGGGCGAGGCACTGAAGCTTTCTTT. It yields the protein CATIRGRGTEAFF. V is TRBV2 and J is TRBJ1-1; TRBD1 matches 7 bases. CDR1 is SNHLY, CDR2 FYNNEI, per germline. V shed 10 bases, J shed 4 bases, and the junction held 9 bases outside the gene matches. The CDR3 contains 13 residues.